One sample yielded the 12 T cell receptor beta chains listed below, sequenced in a study of blood T cell repertoires in COVID-19. Sequencing used immunoSEQ multiplex PCR; TCRdb keeps in-frame clones, though not all of them. There are 270,000 or so clones in the sample; roughly 89% occur only once, and 2.5% to 3% lies in the top ten. Input material: peripheral blood. The receptors come from a woman in her thirties with active or convalescent COVID-19.

The rearrangement uses TRBV6-2 or TRBV6-3 and TRBJ1-2, with no clear D. This CDR3 has 14 residues. Germline V gene data show CDR1 as MNHEY and CDR2 as SVGEGT. V dropped 0 bases and J dropped 6 bases, with 11 bases sitting between them. The CDR3 coding sequence is TGTGCCAGCAGTTACTCAGAGACATGGAATGGCTACACCTTC. Protein: CASSYSETWNGYTF.

The chain couples TRBV5-1 to TRBJ2-1, with 10 bases aligning to TRBD2. This CDR3 spans 15 amino acids. Germline CDR1 and CDR2: SGHRS and YFSETQ. Unmatched junction bases numbered 11, after V lost 4 bases and J lost 10 bases. The CDR3 sequence: CASSVLAGPEGEQFF. The CDR3, as DNA: TGCGCCAGCAGCGTACTAGCGGGGCCTGAAGGGGAGCAGTTCTTC.

V is TRBV27 and J is TRBJ1-2; maybe TRBD1 (6 bases). Trimming removed 9 bases from V and 4 bases from J, with 24 bases in between. Per germline, CDR1 MNHEY and CDR2 SMNVEV (reference sequence). The CDR3 is 16 amino acids. The CDR3 region is CASSAEGGYLAYGYTF. The DNA for the CDR3 is TGTGCCAGTTCCGCCGAGGGGGGGTATCTAGCCTATGGCTACACCTTC.

The chain employs TRBV5-4 and TRBJ2-2, with D possibly TRBD2 on 6 matching bases. The germline V and J ends were trimmed by 7 bases and 7 bases, with 11 bases remaining between them. There are 12 residues in the CDR3. Germline CDR1 SGHNT, CDR2 YYREEE (reference sequence). The CDR3 reads CASYGGNGELFF. DNA for the CDR3: TGTGCCAGCTATGGGGGGAACGGGGAGCTGTTTTTT.

V usage is TRBV7-2 and J usage is TRBJ2-5, with D possibly being TRBD1 (5 bases). This CDR3 is built from 13 residues. Trimming removed 5 bases from V and 4 bases from J, with 11 bases in between. CDR1 is SGHTA and CDR2 is FQGNSA in the germline V gene. The CDR3 bases are TGTGCCAGCAGCATTGTGGGGCCAGAGACCCAGTACTTC. Its protein is CASSIVGPETQYF.

This clone was counted once. This chain uses TRBV4-2 with TRBJ1-1, with TRBD1 identical over 10 bases. The CDR3 sequence is 15 residues long. V was clipped by 8 bases and J by 7 bases; unmatched bases: 13. Germline V gene sequence: CDR1 LGHNA, CDR2 YNFKEQ. The CDR3 loop is CASVTNRDRGNEAFF. The CDR3 DNA follows: TGTGCCAGCGTAACGAACCGGGACAGGGGAAATGAAGCTTTCTTT.

The rearrangement joins TRBV19 to TRBJ2-1, with 13 bases aligning to TRBD2. The V gene's germline CDR1 is LNHDA and CDR2 SQIVND (reference sequence). The CDR3 extends over 18 amino acids. V lost 3 bases and J lost 4; bases outside the gene matches: 9. The CDR3: CASSILRTSGGPYNEQFF. CDR3 coding DNA: TGTGCCAGTAGTATTCTGAGGACTAGCGGGGGACCTTACAATGAGCAGTTCTTC.

V usage is TRBV20-1 and J usage is TRBJ1-2, with TRBD1 matching over 7 bases. Trimming at V came to 3 bases and at J to 5 bases, leaving 6 bases not matched to a gene. Germline V gene sequence: CDR1 DFQATT, CDR2 SNEGSKA (reference sequence). CDR3 length: 13 residues. CDR3 DNA sequence: TGCAGTGCTAGTCCACAGGGGACATATGGCTACACCTTC. The encoded protein is CSASPQGTYGYTF.

The chain couples TRBV5-1 to TRBJ2-3, with D possibly being TRBD1 (6 bases). The CDR3 covers 16 residues. The V end lost 0 bases, the J end lost 1 base, and 12 bases lay between the germline ends. Germline CDR1 and CDR2: SGHRS and YFSETQ. The CDR3 nucleotides read TGCGCCAGCAGCTTGGCCCTGGGGGCAGGCACAGATACGCAGTATTTT. This translates into CASSLALGAGTDTQYF.

This clone has just a few counts. This chain uses TRBV7-9 with TRBJ1-5, with 7 nucleotides matching TRBD1. Germline V CDR1 and CDR2: SEHNR, FQNEAQ (reference sequence). After removal of 4 bases from V and 9 bases from J, the junction contained 9 bases not matched to a gene. The CDR3 runs 14 residues. CDR3 loop: CASSYGTDSGPQHF. CDR3 nucleotides: TGTGCCAGCAGCTACGGGACAGACTCGGGGCCCCAGCATTTT.

The chain joins TRBV12-3 or TRBV12-4 to TRBJ1-2, with TRBD1 matching 8 bases. The CDR3 length is 12 residues. The V segment lost 5 bases and the J segment 8 bases; nucleotides outside the gene matches: 4. This chain's CDR3 is CASSRGQVGYTF. In DNA form, the CDR3 reads TGTGCCAGCAGTCGGGGACAGGTGGGCTACACCTTC.

This rearrangement joins TRBV5-8 to TRBJ1-2, with TRBD1 matching over 7 bases. Looked up from germline, CDR1 is SGHTS and CDR2 is YDEGEE. The V gene end was trimmed by 4 bases and the J gene end by 2 bases; junction bases not matched to a gene: 2. This CDR3 contains 13 residues. The CDR3 region has the DNA TGTGCCAGCAGCAGGGACAGAAACTATGGCTACACCTTC. Amino acid sequence: CASSRDRNYGYTF.